There are a few counts of the clone carrying this TCR beta chain. TCRdb recomputed calls from the RT-PCR reads with MiXCR, one row per CDR3 protein. The profile shows 150,000 or so distinct CDR3 sequences, approximately 11% of them singletons. This sample was taken from a study of response to subunit inactivated influenza vaccine. The ends lost 4 bases at V and 6 bases at J; junction bases unmatched: 12. Germline V CDR1 and CDR2: DFQATT, SNEGSKA (reference sequence). The CDR3 runs 15 residues. The clonotype was recovered from a man between 50 and 69 years old who received an inactivated influenza vaccine. The chain has TRBV20-1 and TRBJ2-7; 10 nucleotides agree with TRBD2. The material was CD8+ T cells sorted from PBMCs, obtained around 25 months after vaccination. The chain's CDR3 is CSATPLAGYQGEQYF. The DNA of the CDR3 is TGCAGTGCTACACCACTAGCGGGATATCAAGGCGAGCAGTACTTC.